These 26 T cell receptor beta chains share one sample of origin, sequenced in a study of read filtering for tumor transcriptome and immune sequencing. Molecular barcoded adaptors covering alpha/delta and beta/gamma chains were used on approximately 400 ng RNA. TCRdb reanalysed the reads using MiXCR and keeps one entry per CDR3 protein. The sample contains 94,000 or so distinct CDR3 sequences, roughly an eighth of which appear only once. The sequencing input was a population of CD138-negative cells sorted from bone marrow. These receptors all stem from a donor aged 40 or over with multiple myeloma.

This clonotype was counted many times. This chain uses TRBV9 with TRBJ1-5; 8 nucleotides match TRBD1. Germline V gives CDR1 SGDLS, CDR2 YYNGEE. The J segment lost 2 bases and the V segment lost 3 bases, leaving 1 base of the junction unmatched. The CDR3 totals 14 residues. DNA for the CDR3: TGTGCCAGCAGCGCGGGACAGGGCAATCAGCCCCAGCATTTT. Its protein product is CASSAGQGNQPQHF.

This clonotype came up many times. This chain joins TRBV28 and TRBJ1-5; 9 bases agree with TRBD1. The germline V gene has CDR1 MDHEN and CDR2 SYDVKM. The trim removed 6 bases at V and 3 bases at J, leaving 3 bases unmatched. The CDR3 contains 14 residues. The CDR3 spells CASRDRGVNQPQHF. In DNA, the CDR3 is TGTGCCAGCAGGGACAGGGGCGTCAATCAGCCCCAGCATTTT.

This clonotype was counted many times. CDR3 nucleotide sequence: TGCAGTGCACCCGGCGGGGGGGGAGAGACCCAGTACTTC. It encodes CSAPGGGGETQYF. This chain connects TRBV20-1 to TRBJ2-5, with 9 positions matching TRBD2. Germline-derived CDR1 and CDR2 are DFQATT and SNEGSKA (reference sequence). With 6 bases clipped from V and 4 bases from J, the junction kept 6 bases outside the gene matches. CDR3 length: 13 residues.

This clonotype was seen repeatedly, ten times or more. This rearrangement joins TRBV5-1 to TRBJ1-1, with unresolved D. This CDR3 contains 15 residues. The germline CDR1 and CDR2 sequences are SGHRS and YFSETQ. V was trimmed by 0 bases and J by 4 bases, leaving 13 bases between them. CDR3: CASSLVPGQVTEAFF. The CDR3 DNA is TGCGCCAGCAGCTTGGTTCCAGGCCAGGTCACTGAAGCTTTCTTT.

A note on this clonotype: No conserved phenylalanine or tryptophan ends this CDR3, so it is likely a read error. The chain joins TRBV29-1 to TRBJ1-1; D is unclear. This CDR3 comprises 10 residues. Germline CDR1 is SQVTM and CDR2 is ANQGSEA. Trimming cost V 3 bases and J 8 bases, with 7 bases left between them. The DNA of the CDR3 is TGCAGCGTTGAGAAGGTAGAAGCTTTCTCT. This gives the protein CSVEKVEAFS.

As to this clonotype: The junction and the germline gene differ at one end; a read error may be behind it. This rearrangement joins TRBV12-3 or TRBV12-4 to TRBJ2-1; TRBD1 or TRBD2 may be the D gene (6 bases each). The length of the CDR3 is 16 residues. CDR3 amino acids: CASSRTLGGRVNERFF. CDR3 coding DNA: TGTGCCAGCAGCCGGACCCTAGGGGGGAGAGTGAATGAGCGGTTCTTC.

Concerning this clonotype: A far more abundant clone sits one base away, making this likely a read error. The chain recombines TRBV7-8 with TRBJ2-1, with D possibly TRBD2 on 5 matching bases. This CDR3 spans 14 amino acids. V was pared by 7 bases and J by 1 base, with 11 bases between. Germline lookup yields CDR1 SGHVS and CDR2 FQNEAQ. The CDR3 coding sequence is TGTGCCAGCATCCGGGATGGGTCCTACAATGAGCAGTTCTTC. It specifies CASIRDGSYNEQFF.

The rearrangement links TRBV7-3 to TRBJ2-1; D not certain. CDR1 SGHTA and CDR2 FQGTGA come from the germline V gene. Between the trimmed V and J ends, which lost 1 base and 11 bases, there was a span of 12 bases. CDR3 length: 13 residues. The CDR3 DNA reads as TGTGCCAGCAGCTTAAATGGAGTAAGCCAGCAGTTCTTC. Translation: CASSLNGVSQQFF.

In this sample, this clonotype turned up many times. The chain carries TRBV6-6 and TRBJ1-1; D remains unclear. This CDR3 comprises 14 residues. With 5 bases removed from V and 1 base from J, the gap between germline ends came to 11 bases. Germline lookup yields CDR1 MNHNY and CDR2 SVGAGI (reference sequence). The DNA for the CDR3 is TGTGCCAGCAGTCTGATAGGGCAGAACACTGAAGCTTTCTTT. Translation gives CASSLIGQNTEAFF.

Note on this clonotype: No conserved phenylalanine or tryptophan ends this CDR3, so it is likely a read error. The chain couples TRBV28 to TRBJ1-2; D not certain. V was shortened by 10 bases and J by 1 base, with 28 bases between the two germline ends. Germline CDR1 and CDR2: MDHEN and SYDVKM. The CDR3 sequence is 18 residues long. CDR3 in DNA: TGTGCCACTTCCGAAACGGCCCCAGAGCGGGCGGTTAACTATGGCTACACCCTC. Encoded protein: CATSETAPERAVNYGYTL.

In the case of this clonotype: Just one base apart from a much larger clone, this may be a read error. J is TRBJ1-1 and V is TRBV28; no clear D gene. Germline V gives CDR1 MDHEN, CDR2 SYDVKM. The CDR3 covers 14 residues. Here the CDR3 reads CASSLPTKNTAAFF. The CDR3 DNA follows: TGTGCCAGCAGTCTCCCGACTAAGAACACTGCAGCTTTCTTT.

Ten or more counts support this clonotype. The genes are TRBV20-1 and TRBJ2-1; 7 bases agree with TRBD1. The CDR3 sequence is 15 residues long. J gave up 5 bases and V 3 bases, and 10 bases lay outside the gene matches. Germline V gene data show CDR1 as DFQATT and CDR2 as SNEGSKA (reference sequence). The CDR3 coding sequence is TGCAGTGCTAGTATCCACAGGGGAGACGACAATGAGCAGTTCTTC. Its translation: CSASIHRGDDNEQFF.

At least ten counts were recorded for this clonotype. The chain couples TRBV6-2 or TRBV6-3 to TRBJ2-1; 10 bases align to TRBD2. Germline V CDR1 and CDR2: MNHEY, SVGEGT. V trimming: 6 bases; J trimming: 15 bases; junction bases outside the gene matches: 11. The CDR3 covers 13 residues. DNA of the CDR3: TGTGCCAGCAGCCCCTCTAGCGGGAGTATTCGGTTCTTC. Translated, it gives CASSPSSGSIRFF.

This clonotype was observed many times. The rearrangement links TRBV12-3 or TRBV12-4 to TRBJ2-7; 8 nucleotides line up with TRBD1. Trimming at V came to 6 bases and at J to 0 bases, leaving 10 bases not matched to a gene. CDR3 length: 16 residues. CDR3 loop: CASRGTTGEHSYEQYF. CDR3 DNA: TGTGCCAGCAGAGGCACGACAGGGGAACACTCCTACGAGCAGTACTTC.

The V and J genes are TRBV12-3 or TRBV12-4 and TRBJ2-2, with 9 nucleotides matching TRBD2. The CDR3 contains 15 residues. V lost 5 bases to trimming and J lost 4 bases; unmatched junction nucleotides: 5. Here the CDR3 DNA reads TGTGCCAGCAGTCCCAGCGGGAGGAGCACCGGGGAGCTGTTTTTT. Translating gives CASSPSGRSTGELFF.

This clonotype came up many times. The chain links TRBV25-1 to TRBJ2-6; perhaps D is TRBD1 or TRBD2 (5 bases each). CDR1 MGHDK and CDR2 SYGVNS come from the germline V gene. The ends were cut back, 8 bases at V and 0 bases at J, with 8 bases in the middle. This CDR3 is 14 amino acids long. The CDR3 loop is CASGTTSGANVLTF. In DNA, the CDR3 is TGTGCCAGCGGGACCACCTCTGGGGCCAACGTCCTGACTTTC.

This clonotype showed up many times. The chain combines TRBV6-4 with TRBJ1-2; TRBD1 might be the D (6 bases). CDR1 and CDR2 (germline): MRHNA, SNTAGT. This CDR3 has 15 residues. Trimming took off 7 bases at V and 4 bases at J, with 19 bases between the two ends. In DNA, the CDR3 is TGTGCCAGCACCCGGACAGACCAAGGTAGCTATGGCTACACCTTC. Amino acids: CASTRTDQGSYGYTF.

The table lists this clonotype with a few counts. The V and J genes are TRBV5-1 and TRBJ1-1; no reliable D call. From germline, CDR1 is SGHRS and CDR2 YFSETQ. V lost 0 bases, J lost 4 bases, and 7 bases lay in between. The CDR3 extends over 13 amino acids. CDR3 nucleotides: TGCGCCAGCAGCTTGGACGGGAGCACTGAAGCTTTCTTT. It codes for CASSLDGSTEAFF.

As for this clonotype: A read error is possible here, since a much larger clone lies one base away. This chain joins TRBV27 and TRBJ2-3; possible D gene TRBD2, 7 bases. Germline assignment: CDR1 MNHEY and CDR2 SMNVEV (reference sequence). The germline V and J ends were trimmed by 0 bases and 5 bases, with 15 bases remaining between them. The CDR3 has 16 amino acids. CDR3 protein: CASSLSRTGGIDTQYF. The CDR3 DNA reads as TGTGCCAGCAGTTTATCACGGACGGGGGGCATAGATACGCAGTATTTT.

As to this clonotype: This sequence may be a read error, since a much larger clone differs from it by one base. The genes are TRBV5-1 and TRBJ2-7; 8 bases are shared with TRBD1. In germline, CDR1 is SGHRS, CDR2 YFSETQ. The CDR3 loop spans 14 amino acids. Trimming removed 3 bases from V and 2 bases from J; junction bases left unmatched: 4. Here the CDR3 reads CASSSPGQAYEQYF. CDR3 in DNA: TGCGCCAGCAGCTCCCCGGGACAGGCCTACGAGCAGTACTTC. The full variable domain, completed using reference TRBV5-1 and TRBJ2-7, is KAGVTQTPRYLIKTRGQQVTLSCSPISGHRSVSWYQQTPGQGLQFLFEYFSETQRNKGNFPGRFSGRQFSNSRSEMNVSTLELGDSALYLCASSSPGQAYEQYFGPGTRLTVT.

This clonotype showed up many times. This chain connects TRBV29-1 to TRBJ2-6; the D is unclear. Germline lookup yields CDR1 SQVTM and CDR2 ANQGSEA. The CDR3 covers 14 residues. The V gene lost 2 bases and the J gene lost 0 bases, with 5 bases spanning the gap. DNA for the CDR3: TGCAGCGTTGAATCGGACTCTGGGGCCAACGTCCTGACTTTC. Protein: CSVESDSGANVLTF.

Points on this clonotype: A much larger clone sits a single nucleotide away, making a read error possible. The genes are TRBV29-1 and TRBJ2-2, with D possibly being TRBD1 (6 bases). Germline V gives CDR1 SQVTM, CDR2 ANQGSEA. With 7 bases removed from V and 9 bases from J, the gap between germline ends came to 15 bases. The CDR3 contains 12 residues. Written as DNA, the CDR3 is TGCAGCGCGGTAGGGGGTACCTGGGAGCTGTTTTTT. Protein: CSAVGGTWELFF.

This clonotype was detected many times. V usage is TRBV6-1 and J usage is TRBJ2-1; D is unresolved. The CDR3 runs 15 residues. Trimming stripped 7 bases from V and 0 bases from J, with 13 bases between. Germline-derived CDR1 and CDR2 are MNHNS and SASEGT. In nucleotides, the CDR3 is TGTGCCAGCACCTCGACCCCAAGCTCCTACAATGAGCAGTTCTTC. Protein product: CASTSTPSSYNEQFF.

At least ten counts were recorded for this clonotype. The V gene is TRBV18, the J gene TRBJ1-1; TRBD1 aligns across 8 bases. With 6 bases clipped from V and 1 base from J, the junction kept 1 base outside the gene matches. Per the germline V gene, CDR1 is KGHSH and CDR2 is LQKENI. The CDR3 sequence is 13 residues long. The CDR3 reads CASSGQANTEAFF. CDR3 DNA: TGTGCCAGCTCGGGACAGGCGAACACTGAAGCTTTCTTT.

This clonotype was counted many times. The gene calls are TRBV29-1 and TRBJ2-5; D possibly corresponds to TRBD1 (6 bases). This CDR3 comprises 14 residues. V was pared by 4 bases and J by 5 bases, with 17 bases between. Germline CDR1 SQVTM, CDR2 ANQGSEA. Here the CDR3 reads CSVGGQGRGETQYF. The CDR3 coding sequence is TGCAGCGTTGGGGGGCAGGGTCGAGGGGAGACCCAGTACTTC.

This clonotype was observed a few times. V is TRBV28 and J is TRBJ2-7, with D perhaps being TRBD1 or TRBD2 (6 bases each). Trimming pared 7 bases from V and 3 bases from J, leaving 19 bases between. This CDR3 is built from 15 residues. CDR1 and CDR2 (germline): MDHEN, SYDVKM. Here the CDR3 DNA reads TGTGCCAGCACCACCGGGGGCGGGACCCTCTACGAGCAGTACTTC. This sequence encodes CASTTGGGTLYEQYF. Looking up the rest from reference TRBV28 and TRBJ2-7 gives the full variable domain: DVKVTQSSRYLVKRTGEKVFLECVQDMDHENMFWYRQDPGLGLRLIYFSYDVKMKEKGDIPEGYSVSREKKERFSLILESASTNQTSMYLCASTTGGGTLYEQYFGPGTRLTVT.